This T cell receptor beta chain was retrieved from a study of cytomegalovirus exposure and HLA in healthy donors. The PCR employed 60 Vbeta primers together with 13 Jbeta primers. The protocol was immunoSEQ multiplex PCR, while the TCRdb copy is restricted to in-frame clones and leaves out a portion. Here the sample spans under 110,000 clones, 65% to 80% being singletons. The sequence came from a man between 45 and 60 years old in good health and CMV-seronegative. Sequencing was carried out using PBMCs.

The CDR3 DNA reads as TGCGCCAGCAGCTTGGGGGGACTAGCGGGAGCGGATACGCAGTATTTT. Its protein product is CASSLGGLAGADTQYF. The rearrangement joins TRBV5-1 to TRBJ2-3, with 14 bases identical to TRBD2. The ends lost 0 bases at V and 6 bases at J; junction bases unmatched: 3. The CDR3 extends over 16 amino acids. Germline V gene sequence: CDR1 SGHRS, CDR2 YFSETQ.